A selection of T cell receptor beta chains follows, all from one sample in a study of blood T cells in healthy people across ages. One entry per CDR3 protein results from TCRdb running MiXCR on the 5' RACE reads. Of 890,000 or so distinct CDR3 sequences listed, 55% to 65% are singletons. The specimen sequenced was blood. These receptors were taken from a man between 25 and 39 years old in good health. Both conserved end residues are trimmed from each CDR3. Fields, in order: J gene, V gene, CDR3 protein.

j_gene: TRBJ2-1
v_gene: TRBV7-2
CDR3aa: ASSLSVVGWNEQF

j_gene: TRBJ2-3
v_gene: TRBV7-2
CDR3aa: ASSSYTSGTDTQY

j_gene: TRBJ2-5
v_gene: TRBV7-2
CDR3aa: ASSFVGFGEQY

j_gene: TRBJ2-5
v_gene: TRBV7-9
CDR3aa: ASSLGRGQEQY

j_gene: TRBJ2-7
v_gene: TRBV12-3/TRBV12-4
CDR3aa: ASSFGGPTYEQY

j_gene: TRBJ2-3
v_gene: TRBV29-1
CDR3aa: SVGVSAADTQY

j_gene: TRBJ2-3
v_gene: TRBV27
CDR3aa: AGSFGHGTDTQY

j_gene: TRBJ2-4
v_gene: TRBV7-2
CDR3aa: ASSLDLQARNIQY

j_gene: TRBJ1-1
v_gene: TRBV5-1
CDR3aa: ASSRGAGGTEAF

j_gene: TRBJ2-3
v_gene: TRBV6-2/TRBV6-3
CDR3aa: ASSRYREVETDTQY

j_gene: TRBJ2-5
v_gene: TRBV27
CDR3aa: ASSSDRELQETQY

j_gene: TRBJ1-4
v_gene: TRBV7-2
CDR3aa: ASSRDTRLGAEKLF

j_gene: TRBJ2-7
v_gene: TRBV20-1
CDR3aa: SAKYWVGSGGDSYEQY

j_gene: TRBJ2-5
v_gene: TRBV27
CDR3aa: ASSRRGEETQY

j_gene: TRBJ1-1
v_gene: TRBV20-1
CDR3aa: SARDGDTEAF

j_gene: TRBJ2-7
v_gene: TRBV14
CDR3aa: ASSQGWDRSSYEQY

j_gene: TRBJ2-3
v_gene: TRBV20-1
CDR3aa: SARRLAGGPADTQY

j_gene: TRBJ2-7
v_gene: TRBV4-1
CDR3aa: ASSQDRKYEQY

j_gene: NA
v_gene: TRBV28
CDR3aa: ASTGRGAKNIQY

j_gene: NA
v_gene: TRBV4-3
CDR3aa: ASSQLAGVAYEQY

j_gene: TRBJ2-1
v_gene: TRBV6-2/TRBV6-3
CDR3aa: ASRGGVDSYNEQF

j_gene: TRBJ2-1
v_gene: TRBV7-2
CDR3aa: ASSAQQGNEQF

j_gene: TRBJ2-1
v_gene: TRBV7-2
CDR3aa: ANSPPSLGGRPEGF